This is a list of T cell receptor beta chains from one sample in a study of cytomegalovirus exposure and HLA in healthy donors. Assay: immunoSEQ multiplex PCR; the TCRdb copy retains only in-frame clones and omits some. The sample carries 110,000 to 150,000 clones, around 75% recorded once. Sequencing was performed on PBMCs. The origin of the receptors is a man aged 25-40 years in good health and CMV-seronegative. The CDR3 runs from the conserved cysteine through the conserved F or W. The D gene is left open where the match is weak. A row's size may be missing; if present it is once, few, many or a size class.

abundance: NA
d_gene: TRBD2
j_gene: TRBJ2-7
v_gene: TRBV29-1
CDR3nt: TGCAGCGTTGAAGGGCTAGCGGGGCCCTACGAGCAGTACTTC
CDR3aa: CSVEGLAGPYEQYF

abundance: few
d_gene: NA
j_gene: TRBJ1-5
v_gene: TRBV19
CDR3nt: TGTGCCAGTAGCAGGGCCAATCAGCCCCAGCATTTT
CDR3aa: CASSRANQPQHF

abundance: NA
d_gene: NA
j_gene: TRBJ2-5
v_gene: TRBV29-1
CDR3nt: TGCAGCGTTGCATCCCAACAAGAGACCCAGTACTTC
CDR3aa: CSVASQQETQYF

abundance: NA
d_gene: TRBD1
j_gene: TRBJ1-2
v_gene: TRBV6-5
CDR3nt: TGTGCCAGCACGCGTGGACAGGGTATTTACACCTTC
CDR3aa: CASTRGQGIYTF

abundance: NA
d_gene: TRBD1
j_gene: TRBJ1-2
v_gene: TRBV5-1
CDR3nt: TGCGCCAGCTCCCCGGGACAGGAAGACTATGGCTACACCTTC
CDR3aa: CASSPGQEDYGYTF

abundance: NA
d_gene: TRBD1
j_gene: TRBJ1-2
v_gene: TRBV6-5
CDR3nt: TGTGCCAGCAGCCGACAGGGTATCGTCTATGGCTACACCTTC
CDR3aa: CASSRQGIVYGYTF

abundance: NA
d_gene: TRBD2
j_gene: TRBJ2-1
v_gene: TRBV11-3
CDR3nt: TGTGCCAGCAGCGTGGGACTAGCGGGGTTCAATGAGCAGTTCTTC
CDR3aa: CASSVGLAGFNEQFF

abundance: few
d_gene: NA
j_gene: TRBJ1-1
v_gene: TRBV5-1
CDR3nt: TGCGCCAGCAGCTTAGTCGGGAGGACTGAAGCTTTCTTT
CDR3aa: CASSLVGRTEAFF

abundance: NA
d_gene: NA
j_gene: TRBJ2-6
v_gene: TRBV7-6
CDR3nt: TGTGCCAGCAGCCCACCAAGGGGTACTGGGGCCAACGGCCTGACTTTC
CDR3aa: CASSPPRGTGANGLTF

abundance: NA
d_gene: TRBD1
j_gene: TRBJ2-5
v_gene: TRBV30
CDR3nt: TGTGCCTGGTCCTTGCCAACAGGGGGCCGGGAGACCCAGTACTTC
CDR3aa: CAWSLPTGGRETQYF

abundance: NA
d_gene: NA
j_gene: TRBJ2-7
v_gene: TRBV6-5
CDR3nt: TGTGCCAGCAGTTACGGGCAGTCTAACGAGCAGTACTTC
CDR3aa: CASSYGQSNEQYF

abundance: few
d_gene: NA
j_gene: TRBJ2-7
v_gene: TRBV30
CDR3nt: TGTGCCTGGAGCCAGGGGTACGAGCAGTACTTC
CDR3aa: CAWSQGYEQYF

abundance: NA
d_gene: TRBD1
j_gene: TRBJ1-2
v_gene: TRBV7-8
CDR3nt: TGTGCCAGCAGCCCGACCCCCGGGACAGATATTGGCTACACCTTC
CDR3aa: CASSPTPGTDIGYTF

abundance: NA
d_gene: NA
j_gene: TRBJ2-1
v_gene: TRBV7-8
CDR3nt: TGTGCCACCTTCGCACGTTCGGCGGCATACAATGAGCAGTTCTTC
CDR3aa: CATFARSAAYNEQFF

abundance: NA
d_gene: TRBD1
j_gene: TRBJ2-5
v_gene: TRBV7-9
CDR3nt: TGTGCCAGCAGCTACCGGGACAGGGGAAAAGAGACCCAGTACTTC
CDR3aa: CASSYRDRGKETQYF

abundance: NA
d_gene: NA
j_gene: TRBJ1-4
v_gene: TRBV7-9
CDR3nt: TGTGCCAGCAGGGACGAGGGGGGGGCTTGGGAAAAACTGTTTTTT
CDR3aa: CASRDEGGAWEKLFF

abundance: NA
d_gene: TRBD1
j_gene: TRBJ1-2
v_gene: TRBV19
CDR3nt: TGTGCCAGTAGTATCGGGACAGGGGGCTATGGCTACACCTTC
CDR3aa: CASSIGTGGYGYTF

abundance: NA
d_gene: NA
j_gene: TRBJ2-1
v_gene: TRBV28
CDR3nt: TGTGCCAGCAGTCTTAAGATCGAGGAGCAGTTCTTC
CDR3aa: CASSLKIEEQFF

abundance: once
d_gene: NA
j_gene: TRBJ1-1
v_gene: TRBV28
CDR3nt: TGTGCCAGCAGTTTGATGGGAGCAAGGAGCACTGAAGCTTTCTTT
CDR3aa: CASSLMGARSTEAFF

abundance: NA
d_gene: NA
j_gene: TRBJ2-7
v_gene: TRBV7-2
CDR3nt: TGTGCCAGCAGCTTAAAGGGGCAGGGATACTACGAGCAGTACTTC
CDR3aa: CASSLKGQGYYEQYF

abundance: NA
d_gene: TRBD1
j_gene: TRBJ1-2
v_gene: TRBV6-1
CDR3nt: TGTGCCAGCAGTGGGACAGGGGCTAACTATGGCTACACCTTC
CDR3aa: CASSGTGANYGYTF

abundance: NA
d_gene: NA
j_gene: TRBJ1-3
v_gene: TRBV28
CDR3nt: TGTGCCAGCAGCCTTCCCTCTGGAAACACCATATATTTT
CDR3aa: CASSLPSGNTIYF

abundance: once
d_gene: TRBD1
j_gene: TRBJ2-7
v_gene: TRBV5-1
CDR3nt: TGCGCCAGCAGCCCTATGACAGGGGCATTCTCCTACGAGCAGTACTTC
CDR3aa: CASSPMTGAFSYEQYF

abundance: NA
d_gene: TRBD2
j_gene: TRBJ2-7
v_gene: TRBV5-1
CDR3nt: TGCGCCAGCAGCCCGGGGGGGGCAGGGGTGAACGACGAGCAGTACTTC
CDR3aa: CASSPGGAGVNDEQYF

abundance: NA
d_gene: NA
j_gene: TRBJ2-1
v_gene: TRBV4-1
CDR3nt: TGCGCCAGCAGCCGGACAGTACTCGCAGGAGAGCAGTTCTTC
CDR3aa: CASSRTVLAGEQFF

abundance: few
d_gene: NA
j_gene: TRBJ2-7
v_gene: TRBV28
CDR3nt: TGTGCCAGCAGTGAGTCCTACGAGCAGTACTTC
CDR3aa: CASSESYEQYF

abundance: NA
d_gene: TRBD1
j_gene: TRBJ2-7
v_gene: TRBV29-1
CDR3nt: TGCAGCGTTTCGGGACAGGGGCGACACGAGCAGTACTTC
CDR3aa: CSVSGQGRHEQYF

abundance: NA
d_gene: NA
j_gene: TRBJ1-2
v_gene: TRBV4-1
CDR3nt: TGCGCCAGCAGCCAAGATCCGTCCAGGTCGGAGGGGTGGATTCGGTATGGCTACACCTTC
CDR3aa: CASSQDPSRSEGWIRYGYTF

abundance: NA
d_gene: NA
j_gene: TRBJ2-6
v_gene: TRBV6-4
CDR3nt: TGTGCCAGCAGTGGGCAGACAGGGACTGGGGCCAACGGCCTGACTTTC
CDR3aa: CASSGQTGTGANGLTF

abundance: NA
d_gene: NA
j_gene: TRBJ2-1
v_gene: TRBV11-2
CDR3nt: TGTGCCAGCAGCTTAGGCGTCGGCTCCTACAATGAGCAGTTCTTC
CDR3aa: CASSLGVGSYNEQFF

abundance: once
d_gene: TRBD2
j_gene: TRBJ2-5
v_gene: TRBV13
CDR3nt: TGTGCCAGCAGCTCCCCGGGCGGGGGAGAGACCCAGTACTTC
CDR3aa: CASSSPGGGETQYF

abundance: NA
d_gene: NA
j_gene: TRBJ2-7
v_gene: TRBV7-9
CDR3nt: TGTGCCAGCAGCTCGGCGGTGGACAGCCTAAACTACGAGCAGTACTTC
CDR3aa: CASSSAVDSLNYEQYF

abundance: few
d_gene: TRBD1
j_gene: TRBJ2-6
v_gene: TRBV25-1
CDR3nt: TGTGCCAGCAGTGATATCACAGGGGTTGGTGGGGCCAACGTCCTGACTTTC
CDR3aa: CASSDITGVGGANVLTF

abundance: few
d_gene: NA
j_gene: TRBJ2-5
v_gene: TRBV6-5
CDR3nt: TGTGCCAGCAGCCCCGGGGGTCGGCCTAGGGAGACCCAGTACTTC
CDR3aa: CASSPGGRPRETQYF

abundance: once
d_gene: NA
j_gene: TRBJ2-2
v_gene: TRBV7-7
CDR3nt: TGTGCTAGCAGCTCAGCTCCAGGAACCGGGGAGCTGTTTTTT
CDR3aa: CASSSAPGTGELFF

abundance: NA
d_gene: NA
j_gene: TRBJ2-2
v_gene: TRBV19
CDR3nt: TGTGCCAGTAGTCCGGGCGCGGGAACCGGGGAGCTGTTTTTT
CDR3aa: CASSPGAGTGELFF